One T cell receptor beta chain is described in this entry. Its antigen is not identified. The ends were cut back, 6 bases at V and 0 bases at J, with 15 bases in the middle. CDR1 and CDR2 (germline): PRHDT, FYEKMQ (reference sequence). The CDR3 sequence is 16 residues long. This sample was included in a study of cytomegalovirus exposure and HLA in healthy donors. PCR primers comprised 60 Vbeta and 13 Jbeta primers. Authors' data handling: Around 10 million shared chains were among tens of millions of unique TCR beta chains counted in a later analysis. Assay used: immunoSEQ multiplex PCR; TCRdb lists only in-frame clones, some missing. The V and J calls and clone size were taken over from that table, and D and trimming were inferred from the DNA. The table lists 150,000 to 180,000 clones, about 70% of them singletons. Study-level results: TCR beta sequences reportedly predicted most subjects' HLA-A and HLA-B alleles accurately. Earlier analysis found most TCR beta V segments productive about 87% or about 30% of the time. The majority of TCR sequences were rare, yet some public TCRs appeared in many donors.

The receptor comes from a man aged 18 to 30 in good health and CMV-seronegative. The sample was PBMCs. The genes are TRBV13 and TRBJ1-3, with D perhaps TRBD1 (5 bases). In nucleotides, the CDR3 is TGTGCCAGCAGGGTCTGGGGGGAAAGCTCTGGAAACACCATATATTTT. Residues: CASRVWGESSGNTIYF.